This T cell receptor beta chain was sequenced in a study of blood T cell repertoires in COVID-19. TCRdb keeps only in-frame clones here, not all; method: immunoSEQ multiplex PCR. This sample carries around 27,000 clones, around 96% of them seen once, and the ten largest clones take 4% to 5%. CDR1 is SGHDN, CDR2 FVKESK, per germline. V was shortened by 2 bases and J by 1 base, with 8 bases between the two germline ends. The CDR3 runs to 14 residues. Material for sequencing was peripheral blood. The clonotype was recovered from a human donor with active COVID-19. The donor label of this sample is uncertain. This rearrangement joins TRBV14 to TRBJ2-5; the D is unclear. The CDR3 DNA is TGTGCCAGCAGCCAAAGGCGGCTCCAAGAGACCCAGTACTTC. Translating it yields CASSQRRLQETQYF.